This record covers a single TCR beta chain. The antigen this receptor binds is unknown. The sample holds no much larger clone one base away, and base qualities are not on file. Measured from the cysteine to the phenylalanine, the CDR3 is 14 residues long. Only the CDR3 DNA is retained, 42 bases long and in frame from the first base. V lost 5 bases and J lost 7 bases; the stretch between them is 17 bases long. CDR1 LNHDA and CDR2 SQIVND were looked up in the germline V gene (reference sequence). The sample comes from a study of Ad26.COV2.S vaccination and SARS-CoV-2 variants listed by TCRdb under 2021. In terms of the full investigation: TCRbeta repertoire sequencing was used to assess the specificity and breadth of SARS-CoV-2-reactive T cell receptors after Ad26.COV2.S vaccination. The TCR-sequenced set comprised about 32 samples: some 20 Ad26.COV2.S vaccine recipients, 5 placebo recipients and 8 SARS-CoV-2 convalescent individuals. The paper's findings and limits, for the study overall: Substantial breadth of spike-specific CD8+ and CD4+ T cell responses was reported after vaccination. The authors noted that total T cell responses may have been underestimated by the TCR breadth and depth analyses. Comparable non-spike TCR breadth was observed between vaccine and placebo recipients, consistent with only spike being contained in the vaccine. Higher spike-specific TCR breadth was observed in Ad26.COV2.S recipients than in placebo recipients (P = 0.0014).

The immunoSEQ Assay was the method used to sequence TCRbeta CDR3 regions. After extraction, genomic DNA underwent amplification by bias-controlled multiplex PCR, followed by high-throughput sequencing. The original methods were these. Collapsing and filtering of sequences were performed to quantify the absolute abundance of each unique TCRbeta CDR3 region. T cell fraction was estimated by normalizing TCRbeta template counts to usable DNA, with usable DNA measured through amplification of reference genes found in all nucleated cells. Repertoire TCRs were annotated as SARS-CoV-2-specific by exact matching of V gene, CDR3 amino acid sequence and J gene to a known reactive TCR set. The reference SARS-CoV-2 TCR set was derived from MIRA and filtered for enrichment in COVID-19-positive ImmuneCODE repertoires, a step that removed public or cross-reactive TCRs. Using the MIRA antigens, annotated TCRs were further analysed by specific ORF or by position within an ORF. Depth was the summed frequency of annotated unique rearrangements, while breadth was defined as annotated unique rearrangements over total unique productive rearrangements. Group comparisons of TCR breadth used two-sided Wilcoxon rank-sum tests. TCRdb mirrors the immuneACCESS table, restricted to in-frame sequences. Some clones are absent from its copies; in checked studies, under half trace to an unresolved V gene, and the reason for the others is unknown. V and J calls and clone size follow that table, whereas D and trimming were derived from the DNA. The sample profile shows 43,000 or so clones; around 83% of them were found once. The leading ten clones occupy approximately 51% of the sample.

The sample's time point label, decoded: individuals recovered from natural SARS-CoV-2 infection. This specimen consisted of peripheral blood, obtained after recovery from COVID-19. The rearranged chain carries TRBV19 and TRBJ1-1, and possibly TRBD1, on 5 matching bases. This sequence was found in a human donor who had recovered from COVID-19. The CDR3 has the sequence CASSYTRAPGEAFF. Read as DNA, the sequence is TGTGCCAGTAGTTATACCAGGGCGCCGGGTGAAGCTTTCTTT.